Below are 20 T cell receptor beta chains sequenced from a single sample in a study of PD-1 blockade in classical Hodgkin lymphoma. The method was immunoSEQ multiplex PCR; TCRdb's version includes in-frame clones alone and lacks a portion of them. The table includes 95,000 or so clones, approximately 88% detected once. No patient escaped relapse after autologous stem cell transplantation, and brentuximab vedotin exposure varied. Sequencing was performed on peripheral blood mononuclear cells (PBMCs), taken at baseline. These receptors all come from a human donor with classical Hodgkin lymphoma.

The chain couples TRBV30 to TRBJ2-2, with D perhaps matching TRBD1 (6 bases). Trimming took 3 bases from V and 2 from J, leaving 7 bases between them. The CDR3 has 13 residues. In germline, CDR1 is GTSNPN, CDR2 SVGIG (reference sequence). CDR3 loop: CAWSRGNTGELFF. The CDR3 region has the DNA TGTGCCTGGAGCAGGGGAAACACCGGGGAGCTGTTTTTT. The full variable domain, its missing parts supplied by reference TRBV30 and TRBJ2-2, is SQTIHQWPATLVQPVGSPLSLECTVEGTSNPNLYWYRQAAGRGLQLLFYSVGIGQISSEVPQNLSASRPQDRQFILSSKKLLLSDSGFYLCAWSRGNTGELFFGEGSRLTVL.

This clone showed up just once. J is TRBJ2-5 and V is TRBV9, with 8 nucleotides matching TRBD2. The ends lost 0 bases at V and 2 bases at J; junction bases unmatched: 6. Germline V gives CDR1 SGDLS, CDR2 YYNGEE. The CDR3 length is 16 residues. CDR3: CASSVGAGGRQETQYF. CDR3 in DNA: TGTGCCAGCAGCGTAGGGGCGGGAGGACGTCAAGAGACCCAGTACTTC.

The CDR3, as DNA: TGTGCCAGCAGCTTAGAAGTAGGACACTTATACGAGCAGTACTTC. Translating it yields CASSLEVGHLYEQYF. The chain joins TRBV11-2 to TRBJ2-7; the D gene is possibly TRBD1 (5 bases). Germline-derived CDR1 and CDR2 are SGHAT and FQNNGV. This CDR3 is built from 15 residues. Trimming stripped 0 bases from V and 4 bases from J, with 13 bases between.

The chain joins TRBV19 to TRBJ1-2, with D maybe TRBD1 (6 bases). Germline V gene data show CDR1 as LNHDA and CDR2 as SQIVND (reference sequence). The CDR3 consists of 15 residues. Between the trimmed V and J ends, which lost 4 bases and 3 bases, there was a span of 15 bases. CDR3 sequence reads: CASSKQGWADYGYTF. The DNA of the CDR3 is TGTGCCAGTAGTAAACAGGGTTGGGCCGACTATGGCTACACCTTC.

The V gene is TRBV6-6, the J gene TRBJ2-1; TRBD2 agrees at 12 bases. Germline CDR1 reads MNHNY; CDR2 reads SVGAGI (reference sequence). V dropped 5 bases and J dropped 4; count of bases not matched to a gene: 3. The CDR3 covers 15 residues. CDR3 bases: TGTGCCAGCAGTAGACTAGCGGGGGAATACAATGAGCAGTTCTTC. Encoded protein: CASSRLAGEYNEQFF.

The J gene is TRBJ2-1, the V gene TRBV19, with TRBD2 identical over 8 bases. V shed 5 bases and J 7 bases; nucleotides not matched to a gene: 22. The germline V gene encodes CDR1 LNHDA and CDR2 SQIVND (reference sequence). The CDR3 spans 19 residues. The CDR3 DNA is TGTGCCAGTAGTGCTAGTGGGTCCATTAGCGGGACCTCCGATAATGAGCAGTTCTTC. This encodes CASSASGSISGTSDNEQFF.

This clone has just a few counts. V usage is TRBV28 and J usage is TRBJ2-7, with 9 bases fitting TRBD1. The germline gives CDR1 MDHEN, CDR2 SYDVKM. V shed 4 bases and J 1 base; nucleotides not matched to a gene: 8. The length of the CDR3 is 16 residues. The chain's CDR3 is CASSSIWGTGSYEQYF. The CDR3 DNA is TGTGCCAGCAGTTCAATTTGGGGGACAGGGTCCTACGAGCAGTACTTC.

The gene calls are TRBV5-6 and TRBJ2-3; the D call may be TRBD1 or TRBD2 (5 bases each). Germline lookup yields CDR1 SGHDT and CDR2 YYEEEE. The CDR3 has 16 amino acids. Trimming shortened V by 2 bases and J by 1 base, and 14 bases separated the two germline ends. The CDR3 DNA reads TGTGCCAGCAGCTTCGTGGGACGCCGGCGCACAGATACGCAGTATTTT. It encodes CASSFVGRRRTDTQYF.

The genes are TRBV28 and TRBJ1-4; 9 bases map to TRBD1. Germline V gives CDR1 MDHEN, CDR2 SYDVKM. The CDR3 spans 15 residues. The V segment lost 6 bases and the J segment 7 bases; nucleotides outside the gene matches: 9. The CDR3 DNA reads as TGTGCCAGCAGGTCGCGGGACAGGGATTTTGAAAAACTGTTTTTT. This gives the protein CASRSRDRDFEKLFF.

The chain links TRBV10-3 to TRBJ2-4; D unclear. V was cut by 4 bases and J by 8 bases, with 15 bases left in between. CDR3 length: 14 residues. Germline CDR1 reads ENHRY; CDR2 reads SYGVKD. The CDR3 protein is CAISVAAGWDIQYF. In DNA, the CDR3 is TGTGCCATCAGTGTGGCGGCAGGATGGGACATTCAGTACTTC.

DNA of the CDR3: TGTGCCAGCAGTCTCTCCGGGGGGCGGGTAGATACGCAGTATTTT. Its translation: CASSLSGGRVDTQYF. The J gene is TRBJ2-3, the V gene TRBV5-4, with D perhaps matching TRBD2 (7 bases). Trimming took 5 bases from V and 5 from J, leaving 18 bases between them. The CDR3 has 15 amino acids. In germline, CDR1 is SGHNT, CDR2 YYREEE (reference sequence).

This clone was seen once. The chain carries TRBV9 and TRBJ2-2; weak D call: TRBD2 (5 bases). CDR3 length: 17 residues. Germline CDR1 is SGDLS and CDR2 is YYNGEE. Trimming took off 0 bases at V and 0 bases at J, with 12 bases between the two ends. CDR3 DNA: TGTGCCAGCAGCGTAGGAGGGTTAGCCCCGAACACCGGGGAGCTGTTTTTT. This gives the protein CASSVGGLAPNTGELFF.

Only a few counts were recorded for this clone. The gene calls are TRBV28 and TRBJ2-2; 8 nucleotides match TRBD2. V lost 7 bases and J lost 1; bases outside the gene matches: 5. This CDR3 contains 15 residues. Germline lookup yields CDR1 MDHEN and CDR2 SYDVKM. CDR3 region: CASNPGGENTGELFF. In DNA, the CDR3 is TGTGCCAGCAACCCGGGGGGGGAGAACACCGGGGAGCTGTTTTTT.

The chain joins TRBV15 to TRBJ2-5, with D possibly called TRBD1 or TRBD2 (6 bases each). CDR3 length equals 15 residues. Germline V gene lookup returns CDR1 LNHNV and CDR2 YYDKDF (reference sequence). Between the trimmed V and J ends, which lost 0 bases and 5 bases, there was a span of 13 bases. Here the CDR3 reads CATSRDPGAGETQYF. DNA of the CDR3: TGTGCCACCAGCAGAGATCCGGGGGCAGGGGAGACCCAGTACTTC.

The chain couples TRBV10-3 to TRBJ2-7; D gene unclear. Trimming shortened V by 6 bases and J by 4 bases, and 7 bases separated the two germline ends. The CDR3 spans 11 residues. CDR1 is ENHRY and CDR2 is SYGVKD in the germline V gene. DNA for the CDR3: TGTGCCATCAGACAGAAATACGAGCAGTACTTC. It encodes CAIRQKYEQYF.

This clone has a handful of counts. V is TRBV7-2 and J is TRBJ2-2; 10 nucleotides agree with TRBD1. Germline CDR1 and CDR2: SGHTA and FQGNSA. V gave up 4 bases and J gave up 6 bases; unmatched junction bases: 5. The CDR3 consists of 15 residues. The chain's CDR3 is CASSSGTGVPGELFF. CDR3 nucleotide sequence: TGTGCCAGCAGCTCCGGGACAGGGGTCCCCGGGGAGCTGTTTTTT.

V and J are TRBV5-8 and TRBJ2-2; 10 bases match TRBD2. Unmatched junction bases numbered 3, after V lost 5 bases and J lost 5 bases. The CDR3 extends over 14 amino acids. In germline, CDR1 is SGHTS, CDR2 YDEGEE. The CDR3 is CASSGLAATGELFF. Here the CDR3 DNA reads TGTGCCAGCAGTGGACTAGCGGCAACCGGGGAGCTGTTTTTT.

This rearrangement joins TRBV7-2 to TRBJ2-1; tentatively, D is TRBD2 (6 bases). The germline V gene has CDR1 SGHTA and CDR2 FQGNSA. V lost 7 bases and J 0 bases, leaving 19 bases between the germline ends. The CDR3 is 17 amino acids. The chain's CDR3 is CASTPKGGAASYNEQFF. The CDR3 DNA follows: TGTGCCAGCACCCCGAAAGGAGGGGCAGCCTCCTACAATGAGCAGTTCTTC.

This clone was observed a handful of times. The chain couples TRBV9 to TRBJ1-1; D is ambiguous. Trimming shortened V by 3 bases and J by 0 bases, and 3 bases separated the two germline ends. This CDR3 region has 12 residues. CDR1 SGDLS and CDR2 YYNGEE come from the germline V gene. The CDR3 DNA reads TGTGCCAGCAGCGGGGTGAACACTGAAGCTTTCTTT. It yields the protein CASSGVNTEAFF.

The chain carries TRBV4-1 and TRBJ2-5; TRBD2 agrees at 7 bases. The DNA end is a closer match to TRBJ2-7, so the J assignment may be wrong. The CDR3 extends over 16 amino acids. Germline CDR1 reads MGHRA; CDR2 reads YSYEKL. Here the CDR3 reads CASSHRGGKSSYEQYF. Written as DNA, the CDR3 is TGCGCCAGCAGCCATCGCGGGGGTAAGAGCTCCTACGAGCAGTACTTC.